The clone carrying this TCR beta chain showed up just a few times. The antigen remains undetermined. Sequence at one end of the junction differs from germline and may be a read error. This sample was included in a study of T-cell memory formation after mild COVID-19. Points from the study as a whole: Contracting clones from day 15 to 85 showed balanced CD4/CD8; later expanders favored CD4+.

This CDR3 is 15 amino acids long. Germline V gene sequence: CDR1 SGHRS, CDR2 YFSETQ. cDNA libraries for TCR alpha and TCR beta, carrying sample barcodes and UMIs, came from 5'RACE with constant-segment primers. Using its own MiXCR run on the 5' RACE reads, TCRdb lists one record per CDR3 protein. The sample shows a few hundred thousand distinct CDR3 sequences, around 8% of them seen only once. J is TRBJ2-5 and V is TRBV5-1; D might be TRBD1 or TRBD2, each matching 5 bases. The sequenced sample consisted of PBMCs or a T cell subset sorted from them (not recorded which). The receptor's source is a man aged 18 to 29 who had mild COVID-19 (a few samples of this study predate the infection). Cell type and time point are not known. CDR3: CASSLDWDGLFAADF. CDR3 nucleotide sequence: TGCGCCAGCAGCTTGGATTGGGACGGGCTCTTTGCGGCGGACTTC.